This T cell receptor (beta chain) was captured by sequencing in a study of vaccination and CD4 T cells after COVID-19 (dated by TCRdb to between 2021 and 2024). For the wider study: SARS-CoV-2 positivity had been established in the convalescent patients by nasal swab PCR, and mild disease was recorded in several of these patients and severe disease in one. In the convalescent cohort there were six males and four females, among whom were two Hispanic individuals, seven Caucasians, two Asians and one multiracial person. Participants got two doses of the Pfizer-BioNTech BNT162b2 vaccine (n=8) or two doses of the Moderna mRNA-1273 vaccine (n=2). Post-COVID blood samples were collected from convalescent patients a median of around 96 days after diagnosis, with a range of about 35 to 161 days. Post-vaccine blood samples were collected a median of approximately 72 days after the second vaccine dose, ranging from about 13 to 250 days. For stimulating the cultures, overlapping spike peptide pools were used, derived from SARS-CoV-2 as well as from the common cold coronaviruses HCoV-NL63, HCoV-OC43 and HCoV-229E. As controls, cultures received a CEFX viral epitope pool (the positive control), an HIV-1 Nef peptide pool (the negative control), or no peptide at all. In around ten COVID-19 convalescent patients and a handful of infection-naive healthy vaccine recipients, the spike-specific CD4+ TCR repertoire before mRNA vaccination was compared with the repertoire after mRNA vaccination.

This clonotype was counted a few times. What this receptor recognizes is not known. No base quality values were provided; no much bigger clone lies one nucleotide off. The label giving this sample's treatment or condition can be read as: roughly 10-day PBMC culture with coronavirus spike peptide pools or control peptides (ViraFEST assay). The ViraFEST assay, used in the study, expanded antigen-specific T cells with peptide pools and then identified the expanded clonotypes through TCR sequencing. Positive SARS-CoV-2 PCR tests in the convalescent patients dated from March to December 2020, before Alpha, Beta and Delta variants emerged in the United States. Each well held around 2 million PBMCs cultured with 9 to 10 ug/ml peptide pools in IMDM containing about 5% human AB serum and 10 IU/ml IL-2. On days 3 and 7, half of the culture medium was replaced with fresh IL-2-containing medium. CD4+ T cells were isolated after 10 days of culture through negative selection using the EasySep CD4+ T cell isolation kit. PBMCs were separated from whole blood using Ficoll-Paque Plus gradient centrifugation and then either used fresh or cryopreserved at -140C. Culture conditions were generally each tested in triplicate wells.

Library preparation was by PCR. TCR sequencing of DNA from cultured CD4+ T cells used the Oncomine TCR Beta short-read assay at the Johns Hopkins FTIC core. The QIAamp micro DNA kit was used to extract genomic DNA from the cultured CD4+ T cells. The Oncomine TCR Beta libraries from cultured CD4+ T cells were pooled using unique dual indexes and then sequenced on an Illumina iSeq 100. Per the source publication's procedure: Non-productive sequences were removed, and CDR3s that did not start with C, did not end with F or W, or were shorter than 7 amino acids were discarded. The MANAFEST web application identified antigen-specific clonotypes by comparing peptide-stimulated wells against reference wells and other culture wells. Positive clones required FDR below 0.05, an odds ratio above 5, and productive frequency above 0.1% in at least two of three replicate wells. A clonotype was classed as cross-reactive if the clonotype showed significant expansion both in SARS-CoV-2 spike wells and in at least one common cold coronavirus spike condition. Levenshtein distances (stringdist) and unrooted phylogenetic trees (ape) in R version 3.6.1 were used to assess CDR3 homology. TCRdb handled the public reads itself, with Q25 trimming in fastp and clone calling in MiXCR, and kept productive beta chains. Rows matching on CDR3 protein sequence are summarized as one entry with the most common DNA and genes. The V and J calls here are based on TCRdb, not the publication. The sample contains over 15,000 distinct CDR3 sequences, around 61% of them found a single time. The top ten clones comprise 7.4% of the sample.

Broad study findings and their caveats: In convalescent patients, a median around 85% of post-vaccine SARS-CoV-2-reactive clones were detected only after vaccination, and vaccine-specific priming was suggested by this finding. The study included relatively few convalescent patients and did not analyze early timepoints after natural infection. Nearly all vaccine-specific clones in convalescent patients (304 of 307) were mono-reactive for SARS-CoV-2 spike rather than cross-reactive with common cold coronaviruses. The median number of SARS-CoV-2-reactive clonotypes rose from under 25 after infection to 30 to 45 after vaccination, but the change was not significant.

Between the V and J ends, shortened by 10 bases and 4 bases respectively, the junction contains 19 bases. For CDR1 and CDR2, the germline V gene (reference sequence) lists SEHNR and FQNEAQ. The CDR3, cysteine through phenylalanine, is 14 amino acids long. Only CDR3 DNA remains: 42 bases, in frame from the first base. Material for sequencing was CD4+ T cells from blood, cultured in vitro. The chain links TRBV7-9 with TRBJ1-2; D gene: possibly TRBD1, on 5 matching bases. The TCR originated in a human donor who had recovered from COVID-19. The CDR3 is CATPRVDGGYGYTF. The DNA is as follows: TGTGCCACCCCCAGGGTTGACGGGGGCTATGGCTACACCTTC.